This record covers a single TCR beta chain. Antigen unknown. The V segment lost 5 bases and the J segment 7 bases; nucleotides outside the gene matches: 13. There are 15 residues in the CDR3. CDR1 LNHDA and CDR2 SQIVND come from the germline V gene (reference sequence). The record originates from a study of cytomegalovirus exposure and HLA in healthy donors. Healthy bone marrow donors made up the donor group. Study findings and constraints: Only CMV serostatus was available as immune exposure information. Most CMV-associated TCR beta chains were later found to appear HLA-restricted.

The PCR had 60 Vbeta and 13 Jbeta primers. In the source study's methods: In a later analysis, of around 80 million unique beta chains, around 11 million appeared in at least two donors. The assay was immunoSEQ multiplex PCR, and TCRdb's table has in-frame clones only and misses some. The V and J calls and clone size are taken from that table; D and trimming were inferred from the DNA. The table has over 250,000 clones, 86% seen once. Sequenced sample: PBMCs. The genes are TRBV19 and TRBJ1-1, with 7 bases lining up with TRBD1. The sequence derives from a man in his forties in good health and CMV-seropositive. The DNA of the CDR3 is TGTGCCAGTAGTGAACCGCGGACAGGTCGCGATGAAGCTTTCTTT. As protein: CASSEPRTGRDEAFF. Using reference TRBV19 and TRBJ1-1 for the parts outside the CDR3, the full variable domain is DGGITQSPKYLFRKEGQNVTLSCEQNLNHDAMYWYRQDPGQGLRLIYYSQIVNDFQKGDIAEGYSVSREKKESFPLTVTSAQKNPTAFYLCASSEPRTGRDEAFFGQGTRLTVV.